Each of the 30 T cell receptor beta chains below was sequenced from the same sample in a study of blood T cell repertoires in COVID-19. TCRdb's copy holds only in-frame clones and misses some; the assay was immunoSEQ multiplex PCR. Here the sample spans some 270,000 clones, about 85% being singletons. The sample taken for sequencing was peripheral blood. Source of these receptors: a human donor with COVID-19, enrolled during active disease. The donor label of this sample is uncertain.

This chain uses TRBV30 with TRBJ1-3, with D uncertain. The ends were cut back, 3 bases at V and 0 bases at J, with 12 bases in the middle. The CDR3 sequence is 15 residues long. The germline CDR1 and CDR2 sequences are GTSNPN and SVGIG (reference sequence). CDR3 sequence reads: CAWSGRVLSGNTIYF. CDR3 in DNA: TGTGCCTGGAGCGGGCGGGTCCTCTCTGGAAACACCATATATTTT.

This clone was seen only a few times. The V and J genes are TRBV19 and TRBJ2-7; TRBD1 matches 8 bases. Per germline, CDR1 LNHDA and CDR2 SQIVND (reference sequence). This CDR3 comprises 14 residues. V shed 4 bases and J 6 bases; nucleotides not matched to a gene: 8. The CDR3 DNA sequence: TGTGCCAGTAGTACGTTCCAGGGGGCGAGCGAGCAGTACTTC. It encodes CASSTFQGASEQYF.

The chain is built from TRBV27 and TRBJ2-1; 7 bases are a match to TRBD2. From germline, CDR1 is MNHEY and CDR2 SMNVEV (reference sequence). Unmatched junction bases numbered 5, after V lost 6 bases and J lost 0 bases. The CDR3 loop spans 15 amino acids. CDR3 residues: CASRLGGSSYNEQFF. DNA of the CDR3: TGTGCCAGCAGGCTGGGGGGGAGCTCCTACAATGAGCAGTTCTTC.

The CDR3 reads CASSLTGETQYF. CDR3 coding DNA: TGTGCCAGCAGCCTAACGGGAGAGACCCAGTACTTC. The rearrangement links TRBV3-1 (or the pseudogene TRBV3-2) to TRBJ2-5; D remains ambiguous. CDR3 length equals 12 residues. In germline, CDR1 is LGHDT, CDR2 YNNKEL (reference sequence). V lost 4 bases, J lost 4 bases, and 7 bases lay in between.

In DNA form, the CDR3 reads TGCGCCAGCAGCCAAGGTACAGGGGGTGACACTGAAGCTTTCTTT. Protein sequence: CASSQGTGGDTEAFF. The rearrangement uses TRBV4-3 and TRBJ1-1; 8 bases map to TRBD1. V dropped 1 base and J dropped 3; count of bases not matched to a gene: 4. CDR3 length equals 15 residues. CDR1 and CDR2 from the germline V gene are LGHNA and YSLEER.

The chain has TRBV29-1 and TRBJ2-5, with 11 bases identical to TRBD1. Germline V gene data show CDR1 as SQVTM and CDR2 as ANQGSEA. V lost 6 bases and J lost 4; bases outside the gene matches: 4. The CDR3 contains 13 residues. CDR3 in DNA: TGCAGCGTAGGACAGGGGGCCGGAGAGACCCAGTACTTC. This gives the protein CSVGQGAGETQYF.

The chain links TRBV28 to TRBJ2-4, with a possible D match to TRBD2 (6 bases). Germline V lookup: CDR1 MDHEN, CDR2 SYDVKM. This CDR3 is built from 15 residues. Trimming left V 4 bases short and J 0 bases short, with 10 bases between. CDR3 loop: CASSSWGLAKNIQYF. The CDR3 nucleotides read TGTGCCAGCAGTTCATGGGGACTAGCCAAAAACATTCAGTACTTC. Combining the CDR3 with reference TRBV28 and TRBJ2-4 gives the whole variable domain DVKVTQSSRYLVKRTGEKVFLECVQDMDHENMFWYRQDPGLGLRLIYFSYDVKMKEKGDIPEGYSVSREKKERFSLILESASTNQTSMYLCASSSWGLAKNIQYFGAGTRLSVL.

The chain has TRBV2 and TRBJ2-5, with 12 bases lining up with TRBD1. Germline V gene lookup returns CDR1 SNHLY and CDR2 FYNNEI. CDR3 length: 15 residues. With 4 bases clipped from V and 4 bases from J, the junction kept 4 bases outside the gene matches. In nucleotides, the CDR3 is TGTGCCAGCAGTGGGGGACAGGGGGCTTTAGAGACCCAGTACTTC. It is translated as CASSGGQGALETQYF. Drawing the rest from reference TRBV2 and TRBJ2-5, the complete variable domain is EPEVTQTPSHQVTQMGQEVILRCVPISNHLYFYWYRQILGQKVEFLVSFYNNEISEKSEIFDDQFSVERPDGSNFTLKIRSTKLEDSAMYFCASSGGQGALETQYFGPGTRLLVL.

This clone was seen a handful of times. The chain recombines TRBV21-1 with TRBJ2-7; no DNA check was done on the table's D call, TRBD2. TRBV21-1 is reported as a pseudogene. This CDR3 region has 23 residues. As DNA, the CDR3 is TGTGCCAGCAGCATGACGAGGACAGGGACTATACTAGCGGGACCTCAGGAAGGGCTCGAGCAGTACTTC. It codes for CASSMTRTGTILAGPQEGLEQYF.

In DNA, the CDR3 is TGTGCCAGCAGTGGGGGCAGGGATACACTGGGAGATACGCAGTATTTT. Amino acids: CASSGGRDTLGDTQYF. V and J are TRBV3-1 (or the pseudogene TRBV3-2) and TRBJ2-3; weak D call: TRBD1 (6 bases). The CDR3 is 16 amino acids. Germline CDR1 and CDR2: LGHDT and YNNKEL (reference sequence). The V end lost 6 bases, the J end lost 5 bases, and 21 bases lay between the germline ends.

This clone has a handful of counts. The rearrangement joins TRBV20-1 to TRBJ2-5; perhaps TRBD2 as D (6 bases). The CDR3 has 12 residues. The germline CDR1 and CDR2 sequences are DFQATT and SNEGSKA (reference sequence). The V gene lost 6 bases and the J gene lost 5 bases, with 13 bases spanning the gap. The CDR3 loop is CSASSSVETQYF. The CDR3 DNA is TGCAGTGCCAGTTCTAGCGTCGAGACCCAGTACTTC.

V gene TRBV24-1 combines with J gene TRBJ1-3; the D gene is possibly TRBD1 (5 bases). Per the germline V gene, CDR1 is KGHDR and CDR2 is SFDVKD. The length of the CDR3 is 16 residues. Trimming took 3 bases from V and 0 from J, leaving 11 bases between them. In nucleotides, the CDR3 is TGTGCCACCAGTGATCAACAGGAGTTCTCTGGAAACACCATATATTTT. This sequence encodes CATSDQQEFSGNTIYF.

V gene TRBV7-2 combines with J gene TRBJ2-3; D is unclear. The ends were cut back, 5 bases at V and 1 base at J, with 4 bases in the middle. The CDR3 has 12 amino acids. Per germline, CDR1 SGHTA and CDR2 FQGNSA. CDR3 sequence: CASSLRTDTQYF. CDR3 sequence (DNA): TGTGCCAGCAGCCTACGCACAGATACGCAGTATTTT.

V and J are TRBV2 and TRBJ1-2, with TRBD1 matching over 8 bases. This CDR3 spans 17 amino acids. CDR1 is SNHLY, CDR2 FYNNEI, per germline. Losses at the gene ends were 6 bases for V and 1 base for J; bases not matched to a gene: 13. CDR3 nucleotides: TGTGCCAGCAGACAAGGACAGGGCGGATTGGGTAACTATGGCTACACCTTC. Amino acids: CASRQGQGGLGNYGYTF.

The chain uses TRBV4-3 and TRBJ2-3, with D possibly being TRBD2 (6 bases). This CDR3 has 17 residues. Germline V gene lookup returns CDR1 LGHNA and CDR2 YSLEER. Trimming left V 0 bases short and J 2 bases short, with 15 bases between. The CDR3 region has the DNA TGCGCCAGCAGCCAAGAGCTCGCGGGGCTCCCCACAGATACGCAGTATTTT. Translation: CASSQELAGLPTDTQYF.

In regard to this clone: This same CDR3 is encoded by further DNA sequences in the sample. The chain recombines TRBV3-1 (or the pseudogene TRBV3-2) with TRBJ1-1, with a weak D call TRBD1 (6 bases). V lost 1 base and J lost 5, with 11 bases in between. The CDR3 totals 14 residues. Germline CDR1 is LGHDT and CDR2 is YNNKEL (reference sequence). CDR3 sequence reads: CASSQVGGGTEAFF. For the CDR3, the DNA is TGTGCCAGCAGCCAAGTTGGGGGCGGGACTGAAGCTTTCTTT.

The table lists this clone with a count of one. The J gene is TRBJ2-1, the V gene TRBV11-1; 8 bases agree with TRBD1. The CDR3 is made up of 12 amino acids. V lost 5 bases, J lost 13 bases, and 7 bases stayed unmatched. From germline, CDR1 is SGHAT and CDR2 FQDESV (reference sequence). The CDR3 sequence: CASSPGQGQQFF. The CDR3, as DNA: TGTGCCAGCAGCCCAGGACAGGGCCAACAGTTCTTC.

The chain combines TRBV19 with TRBJ1-1, with a weak D call TRBD1 (6 bases). V was shortened by 9 bases and J by 0 bases, with 14 bases between the two germline ends. The length of the CDR3 is 14 residues. Germline CDR1 reads LNHDA; CDR2 reads SQIVND (reference sequence). CDR3 region: CARSPGHMNTEAFF. CDR3 DNA: TGTGCCAGGTCACCGGGACACATGAACACTGAAGCTTTCTTT. The whole variable domain, filled in from reference TRBV19 and TRBJ1-1, reads DGGITQSPKYLFRKEGQNVTLSCEQNLNHDAMYWYRQDPGQGLRLIYYSQIVNDFQKGDIAEGYSVSREKKESFPLTVTSAQKNPTAFYLCARSPGHMNTEAFFGQGTRLTVV.

The chain joins TRBV7-3 to TRBJ2-2, with TRBD2 matching over 8 bases. Germline CDR1 SGHTA, CDR2 FQGTGA. This CDR3 is built from 16 residues. With 0 bases clipped from V and 0 bases from J, the junction kept 0 bases outside the gene matches. The CDR3 DNA sequence: TGTGCCAGCAGCTTAACTAGCGGGACGAACACCGGGGAGCTGTTTTTT. Its protein product is CASSLTSGTNTGELFF.

The chain has TRBV7-9 and TRBJ2-3; TRBD2 agrees at 14 bases. Germline-derived CDR1 and CDR2 are SEHNR and FQNEAQ (reference sequence). The CDR3 totals 15 residues. Trimming cost V 5 bases and J 5 bases; bases outside gene matches: 3. The CDR3 is CASSQTSGRVDTQYF. The CDR3 DNA sequence: TGTGCCAGCAGCCAGACTAGCGGGAGGGTAGATACGCAGTATTTT.

V and J are TRBV15 and TRBJ1-2, with TRBD1 as a possible D gene (5 bases). V dropped 0 bases and J dropped 8 bases, with 13 bases sitting between them. This CDR3 spans 14 amino acids. CDR1 and CDR2 (germline): LNHNV, YYDKDF (reference sequence). The CDR3 DNA sequence: TGTGCCACCAGCAGAGATTGGGGGGTGTCCGGCTACACCTTC. It yields the protein CATSRDWGVSGYTF.

This chain joins TRBV4-2 and TRBJ1-2; perhaps TRBD1 as D (6 bases). Deletions cut 5 bases from V and 8 bases from J, with 12 bases between. The CDR3 has 12 amino acids. Germline assignment: CDR1 LGHNA and CDR2 YNFKEQ. CDR3 DNA sequence: TGTGCCAGCAGCACTCGGACAGTCGGCTACACCTTC. As protein: CASSTRTVGYTF.

The V call is TRBV7-6, the J call TRBJ1-2, with D unclear. From germline, CDR1 is SGHVS and CDR2 FNYEAQ. The CDR3 consists of 11 residues. Trimming shortened V by 4 bases and J by 2 bases, and 2 bases separated the two germline ends. CDR3 DNA: TGTGCCAGCAGCTCGAACTATGGCTACACCTTC. Translation: CASSSNYGYTF.

V and J are TRBV7-8 and TRBJ1-5, with 7 bases identical to TRBD1. Germline trimming cut 5 bases from V and 4 bases from J; bases unmatched to any gene: 11. CDR1 and CDR2 (germline): SGHVS, FQNEAQ. CDR3 length: 16 residues. The CDR3 loop is CASSHGQVEVNQPQHF. In DNA, the CDR3 is TGTGCCAGCAGCCATGGACAGGTCGAGGTTAATCAGCCCCAGCATTTT.

The chain recombines TRBV19 with TRBJ1-1; TRBD1 aligns across 8 bases. The CDR3 loop spans 13 amino acids. Germline V gene lookup returns CDR1 LNHDA and CDR2 SQIVND (reference sequence). The trim removed 10 bases at V and 0 bases at J, leaving 4 bases unmatched. CDR3 nucleotide sequence: TGTGCCACCTGGGACAGGTTGAACACTGAAGCTTTCTTT. Protein product: CATWDRLNTEAFF.

The chain employs TRBV7-9 and TRBJ2-7, with TRBD2 matching 8 bases. The length of the CDR3 is 17 residues. V gave up 5 bases and J gave up 4 bases; unmatched junction bases: 16. Germline V gene sequence: CDR1 SEHNR, CDR2 FQNEAQ (reference sequence). CDR3: CASSPSLTGTSEYEQYF. CDR3 in DNA: TGTGCCAGCAGCCCCTCACTGACCGGGACTAGTGAGTACGAGCAGTACTTC.

The chain couples TRBV11-3 to TRBJ1-2; 9 positions match TRBD1. Germline lookup yields CDR1 SGHNT and CDR2 YENEEA. The CDR3 is made up of 15 amino acids. Germline trimming cut 3 bases from V and 7 bases from J; bases unmatched to any gene: 9. CDR3 in amino acids: CASSFTPGQGCGYTF. The CDR3 coding sequence is TGTGCCAGCAGCTTCACGCCGGGACAGGGTTGTGGCTACACCTTC.

The J gene is TRBJ2-7, the V gene TRBV25-1, with TRBD2 matching 8 bases. Germline CDR1 and CDR2: MGHDK and SYGVNS. Trimming took 3 bases from V and 6 from J; bases not matched to a gene: 7. The CDR3 runs to 14 residues. This CDR3 is CASSEGGGGFEQYF. The DNA for the CDR3 is TGTGCCAGCAGTGAGGGCGGCGGGGGGTTCGAGCAGTACTTC.

This clone appeared a few times. V is TRBV12-3 or TRBV12-4 and J is TRBJ1-6; D not certain. The CDR3 spans 12 residues. The V and J ends lost 4 bases and 13 bases respectively, with 11 bases between them. The CDR3: CASSSVLRPLHF. The CDR3 DNA follows: TGTGCCAGCAGTTCGGTCCTGAGGCCCCTCCACTTT.

The chain links TRBV29-1 to TRBJ2-1; TRBD2 matches 10 bases. Trimming took 1 base from V and 5 from J; bases not matched to a gene: 2. Germline CDR1 and CDR2: SQVTM and ANQGSEA. The CDR3 runs to 14 residues. As DNA, the CDR3 is TGCAGCGTTGAAGGGGGACTAGCGAACAATGAGCAGTTCTTC. Its translation is CSVEGGLANNEQFF.